This entry lists 14 T cell receptor beta chains sequenced from one sample in a study of blood T cell repertoires in COVID-19. The table came from immunoSEQ multiplex PCR; TCRdb's copy has only in-frame clones and leaves some out. The sample lists some 300,000 clones, 75% to 90% seen once, with roughly 6.3% in the top ten. The sequenced sample consisted of peripheral blood. The receptor set was obtained from a woman between 45 and 60 years old with COVID-19, enrolled during active disease.

The chain recombines TRBV6-5 with TRBJ2-1, with D possibly TRBD1 on 6 matching bases. Germline V gene sequence: CDR1 MNHEY, CDR2 SVGAGI. V dropped 5 bases and J dropped 8 bases, with 16 bases sitting between them. The CDR3 has 14 amino acids. The CDR3 DNA is TGTGCCAGCAGTATACAGGGTAGGATTGATGAGCAGTTCTTC. This gives the protein CASSIQGRIDEQFF.

The rearrangement joins TRBV5-4 to TRBJ1-4; 7 bases map to TRBD1. V dropped 4 bases and J dropped 5; count of bases not matched to a gene: 5. This CDR3 contains 14 residues. In germline, CDR1 is SGHNT, CDR2 YYREEE (reference sequence). CDR3 bases: TGTGCCAGCAGCCGGGACAGCCTAAATGAAAAACTGTTTTTT. This encodes CASSRDSLNEKLFF.

CDR3 protein: CASSENRGNQPQHF. The DNA for the CDR3 is TGTGCCAGCAGCGAAAACAGGGGTAATCAGCCCCAGCATTTT. The chain is built from TRBV7-2 and TRBJ1-5; 7 bases agree with TRBD1. Germline V lookup: CDR1 SGHTA, CDR2 FQGNSA. J lost 4 bases, V lost 5 bases, and 5 bases had no gene match. There are 14 residues in the CDR3.

This clone showed up just once. This chain uses TRBV5-1 with TRBJ2-6; 7 bases are shared with TRBD1. This CDR3 has 16 residues. The J segment lost 0 bases and the V segment lost 1 base, leaving 1 base of the junction unmatched. CDR1 is SGHRS and CDR2 is YFSETQ in the germline V gene. The CDR3 bases are TGCGCCAGCAGCTTGCCAGGGGGCTCTGGGGCCAACGTCCTGACTTTC. As protein: CASSLPGGSGANVLTF.

The chain links TRBV4-2 to TRBJ2-2, with TRBD2 matching over 7 bases. The CDR3 is 16 residues long. Germline V lookup: CDR1 LGHNA, CDR2 YNFKEQ. V shed 1 base and J 6 bases; nucleotides not matched to a gene: 8. For the CDR3, the DNA is TGTGCCAGCAGCCAAGGAGCGGGATTTTCTCCCGGGGAGCTGTTTTTT. Translated: CASSQGAGFSPGELFF.

V gene TRBV20-1 combines with J gene TRBJ1-1; D remains ambiguous. CDR1 is DFQATT, CDR2 SNEGSKA, per germline (reference sequence). The ends were cut back, 3 bases at V and 10 bases at J, with 12 bases in the middle. The length of the CDR3 is 11 residues. The CDR3 spells CSASPGVGAFF. For the CDR3, the DNA is TGCAGTGCTAGTCCCGGAGTTGGAGCTTTCTTT.

The J gene is TRBJ1-5, the V gene TRBV19; a possible D gene is TRBD1 (6 bases). Trimming removed 6 bases from V and 1 base from J, with 19 bases in between. The CDR3 extends over 17 amino acids. CDR1 is LNHDA and CDR2 is SQIVND in the germline V gene (reference sequence). CDR3 protein: CASRGAPNLGSNQPQHF. CDR3 nucleotide sequence: TGTGCCAGTAGGGGGGCCCCCAATTTGGGAAGCAATCAGCCCCAGCATTTT.

The chain joins TRBV9 to TRBJ2-1, with a tentative D call TRBD2 (6 bases). The germline V gene has CDR1 SGDLS and CDR2 YYNGEE. Trimming removed 0 bases from V and 8 bases from J, with 18 bases in between. The CDR3 spans 16 residues. CDR3 sequence: CASSVEHGRRGDEQFF. The CDR3 DNA follows: TGTGCCAGCAGCGTAGAACACGGGAGAAGGGGCGATGAGCAGTTCTTC.

This clone appeared once. The chain has TRBV7-6 and TRBJ1-1, with no clear D. V lost 6 bases, J lost 4 bases, and 18 bases lay in between. This CDR3 region has 15 residues. CDR1 is SGHVS and CDR2 is FNYEAQ in the germline V gene. As DNA, the CDR3 is TGTGCCAGCAGACCACCTCGAGTGGGAGGCACTGAAGCTTTCTTT. Encoded protein: CASRPPRVGGTEAFF.

This clone showed up just once. The chain joins TRBV7-6 to TRBJ1-1; TRBD1 agrees at 7 bases. The CDR3 covers 16 residues. Trimming took 5 bases from V and 0 from J; bases not matched to a gene: 9. Germline V lookup: CDR1 SGHVS, CDR2 FNYEAQ. The CDR3 spells CASSPRTGRMNTEAFF. CDR3 coding DNA: TGTGCCAGCAGCCCACGGACAGGTAGAATGAACACTGAAGCTTTCTTT.

The chain's CDR3 is CASSFLAELFF. CDR3 bases: TGTGCCAGCAGCTTTTTAGCGGAGCTGTTTTTT. The rearrangement links TRBV5-5 to TRBJ2-2; D unresolved. The germline CDR1 and CDR2 sequences are SGHKS and YYEKEE (reference sequence). The CDR3 runs 11 residues. The V end was cut by 2 bases, the J end by 10 bases, with 6 bases between.

V usage is TRBV6-5 and J usage is TRBJ2-7; D might be TRBD1 (5 bases). Germline V gene lookup returns CDR1 MNHEY and CDR2 SVGAGI. CDR3 length: 11 amino acids. V was clipped by 7 bases and J by 6 bases, with 10 bases between them. In nucleotides, the CDR3 is TGTGCCAGCAAAGGGCAGGGCGAGCAGTACTTC. Protein: CASKGQGEQYF.

The CDR3 sequence is CASSLVNQPQHF. CDR3 nucleotide sequence: TGTGCCAGCAGCTTAGTAAATCAGCCCCAGCATTTT. J is TRBJ1-5 and V is TRBV7-2; no definite D call. V was shortened by 1 base and J by 4 bases, with 2 bases between the two germline ends. Per germline, CDR1 SGHTA and CDR2 FQGNSA. The CDR3 runs 12 residues.

V usage is TRBV18 and J usage is TRBJ1-4; D is uncertain. Germline CDR1 and CDR2: KGHSH and LQKENI. V lost 0 bases and J 8 bases, leaving 13 bases between the germline ends. The CDR3 spans 15 residues. The CDR3 DNA reads as TGTGCCAGCTCACCACCGTCGAGGGTAGGAGAAAAACTGTTTTTT. It is translated as CASSPPSRVGEKLFF.